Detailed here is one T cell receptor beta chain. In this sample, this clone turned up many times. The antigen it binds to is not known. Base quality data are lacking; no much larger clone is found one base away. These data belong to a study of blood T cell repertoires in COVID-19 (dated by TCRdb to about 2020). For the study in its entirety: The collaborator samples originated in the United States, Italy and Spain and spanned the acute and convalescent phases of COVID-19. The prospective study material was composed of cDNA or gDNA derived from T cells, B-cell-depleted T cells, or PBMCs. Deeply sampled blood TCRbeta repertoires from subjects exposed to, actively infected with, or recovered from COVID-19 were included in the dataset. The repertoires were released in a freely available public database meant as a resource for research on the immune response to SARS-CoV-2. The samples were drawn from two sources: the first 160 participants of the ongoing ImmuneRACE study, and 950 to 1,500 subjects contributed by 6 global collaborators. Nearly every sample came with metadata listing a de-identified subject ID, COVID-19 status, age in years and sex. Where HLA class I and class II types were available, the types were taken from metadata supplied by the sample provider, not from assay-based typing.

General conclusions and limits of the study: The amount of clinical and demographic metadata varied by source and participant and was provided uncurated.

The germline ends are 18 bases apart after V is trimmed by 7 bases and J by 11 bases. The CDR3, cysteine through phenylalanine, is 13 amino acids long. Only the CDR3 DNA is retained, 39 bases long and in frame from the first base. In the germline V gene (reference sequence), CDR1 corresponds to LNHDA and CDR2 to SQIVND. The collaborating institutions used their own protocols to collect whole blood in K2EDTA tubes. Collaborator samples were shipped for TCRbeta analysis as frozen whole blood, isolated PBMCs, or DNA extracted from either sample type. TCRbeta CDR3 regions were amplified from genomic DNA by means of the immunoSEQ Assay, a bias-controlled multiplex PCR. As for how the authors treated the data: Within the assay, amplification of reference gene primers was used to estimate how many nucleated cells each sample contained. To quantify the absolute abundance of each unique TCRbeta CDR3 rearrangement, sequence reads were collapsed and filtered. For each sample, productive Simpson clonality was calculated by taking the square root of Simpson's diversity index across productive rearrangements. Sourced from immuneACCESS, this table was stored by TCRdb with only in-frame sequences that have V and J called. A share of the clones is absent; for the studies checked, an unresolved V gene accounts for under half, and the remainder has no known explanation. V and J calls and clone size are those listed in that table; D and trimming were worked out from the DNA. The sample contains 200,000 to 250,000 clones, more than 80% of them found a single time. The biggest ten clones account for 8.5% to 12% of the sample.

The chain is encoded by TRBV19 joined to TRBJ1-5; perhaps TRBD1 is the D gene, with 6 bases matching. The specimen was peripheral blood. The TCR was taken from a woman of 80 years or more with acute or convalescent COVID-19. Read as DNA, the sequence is TGTGCCAGTACCCCGACAGGTCTTTTGGCCCAGCATTTT. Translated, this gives CASTPTGLLAQHF.